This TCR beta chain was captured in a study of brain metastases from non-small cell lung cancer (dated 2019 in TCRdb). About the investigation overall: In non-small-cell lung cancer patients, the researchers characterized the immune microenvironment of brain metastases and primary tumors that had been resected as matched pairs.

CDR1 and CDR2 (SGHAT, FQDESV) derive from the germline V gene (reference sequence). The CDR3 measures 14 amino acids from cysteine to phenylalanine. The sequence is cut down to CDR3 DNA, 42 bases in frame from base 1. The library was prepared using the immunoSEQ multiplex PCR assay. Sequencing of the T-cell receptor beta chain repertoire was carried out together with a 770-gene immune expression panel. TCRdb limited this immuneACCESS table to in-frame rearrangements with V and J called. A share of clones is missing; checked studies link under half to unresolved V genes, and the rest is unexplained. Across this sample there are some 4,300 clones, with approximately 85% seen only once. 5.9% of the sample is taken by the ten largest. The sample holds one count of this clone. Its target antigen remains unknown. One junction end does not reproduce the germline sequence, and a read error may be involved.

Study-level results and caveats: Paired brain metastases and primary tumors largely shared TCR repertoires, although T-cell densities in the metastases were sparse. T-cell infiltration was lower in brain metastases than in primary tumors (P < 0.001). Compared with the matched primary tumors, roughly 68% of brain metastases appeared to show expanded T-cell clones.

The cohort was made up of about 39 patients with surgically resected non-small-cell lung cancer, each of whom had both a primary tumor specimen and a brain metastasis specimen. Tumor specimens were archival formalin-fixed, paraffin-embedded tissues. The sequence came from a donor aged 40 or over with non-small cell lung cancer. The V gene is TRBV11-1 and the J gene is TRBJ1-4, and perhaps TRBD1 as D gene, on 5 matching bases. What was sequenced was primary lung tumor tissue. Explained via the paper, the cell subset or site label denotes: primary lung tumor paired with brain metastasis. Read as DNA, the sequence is TGTGCCAGCAGCTTCGACAGCTATGGGGAAAAATTGTTTTTT. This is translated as CASSFDSYGEKLFF.